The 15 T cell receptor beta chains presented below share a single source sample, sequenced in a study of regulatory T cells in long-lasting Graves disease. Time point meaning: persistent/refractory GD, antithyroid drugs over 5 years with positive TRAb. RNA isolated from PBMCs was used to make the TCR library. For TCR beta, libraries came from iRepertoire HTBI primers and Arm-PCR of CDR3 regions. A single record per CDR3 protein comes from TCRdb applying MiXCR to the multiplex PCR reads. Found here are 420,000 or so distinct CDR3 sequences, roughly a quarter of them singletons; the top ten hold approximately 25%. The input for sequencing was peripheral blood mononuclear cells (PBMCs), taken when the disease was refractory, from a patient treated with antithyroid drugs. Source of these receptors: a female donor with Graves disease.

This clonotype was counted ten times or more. The CDR3: CASSLQGPGARNEQYF. Written as DNA, the CDR3 is TGTGCCAGCAGCTTACAGGGGCCGGGGGCTCGCAACGAGCAGTACTTC. The chain carries TRBV7-2 and TRBJ2-7; D could derive from TRBD1 or TRBD2 (6 bases each). The V end lost 2 bases, the J end lost 5 bases, and 19 bases lay between the germline ends. CDR3 size: 16 residues. Germline loops: CDR1 SGHTA, CDR2 FQGNSA.

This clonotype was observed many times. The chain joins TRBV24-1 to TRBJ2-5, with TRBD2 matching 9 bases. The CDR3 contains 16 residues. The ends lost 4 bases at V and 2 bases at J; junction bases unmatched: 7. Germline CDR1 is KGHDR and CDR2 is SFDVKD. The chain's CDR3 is CATSEGSGSYQETQYF. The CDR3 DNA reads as TGTGCCACCAGTGAGGGTAGCGGGAGTTATCAAGAGACCCAGTACTTC.

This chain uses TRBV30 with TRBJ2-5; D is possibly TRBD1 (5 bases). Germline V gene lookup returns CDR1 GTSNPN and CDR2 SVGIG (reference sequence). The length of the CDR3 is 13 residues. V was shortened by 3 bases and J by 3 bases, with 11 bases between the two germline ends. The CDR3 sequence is CAWRGQAKETQYF. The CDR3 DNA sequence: TGTGCCTGGAGAGGACAAGCCAAAGAGACCCAGTACTTC.

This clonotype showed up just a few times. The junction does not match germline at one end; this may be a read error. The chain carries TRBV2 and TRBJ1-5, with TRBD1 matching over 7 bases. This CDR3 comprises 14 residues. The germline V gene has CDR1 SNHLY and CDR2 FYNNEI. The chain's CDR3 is CASSETDRDHPQHF. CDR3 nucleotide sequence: TGTGCCAGCAGTGAGACCGACAGGGATCATCCCCAGCATTTT. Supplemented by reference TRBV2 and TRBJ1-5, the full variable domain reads EPEVTQTPSHQVTQMGQEVILRCVPISNHLYFYWYRQILGQKVEFLVSFYNNEISEKSEIFDDQFSVERPDGSNFTLKIRSTKLEDSAMYFCASSETDRDHPQHFGDGTRLSIL.

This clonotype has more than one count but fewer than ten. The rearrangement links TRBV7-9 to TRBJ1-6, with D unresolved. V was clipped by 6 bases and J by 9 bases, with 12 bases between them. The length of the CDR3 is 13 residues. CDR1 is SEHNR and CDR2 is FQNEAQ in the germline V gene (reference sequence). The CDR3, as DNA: TGTGCCAGCAGACCCGGGTCGGGTTCACCCCTCCACTTT. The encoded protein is CASRPGSGSPLHF.

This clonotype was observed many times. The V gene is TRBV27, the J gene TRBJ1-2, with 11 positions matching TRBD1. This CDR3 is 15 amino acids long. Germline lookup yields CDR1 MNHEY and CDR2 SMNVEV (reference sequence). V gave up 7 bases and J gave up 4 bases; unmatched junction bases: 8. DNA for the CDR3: TGTGCCAGCACCTCCCTTGGGACAGGGGGCTATGGCTACACCTTC. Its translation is CASTSLGTGGYGYTF.

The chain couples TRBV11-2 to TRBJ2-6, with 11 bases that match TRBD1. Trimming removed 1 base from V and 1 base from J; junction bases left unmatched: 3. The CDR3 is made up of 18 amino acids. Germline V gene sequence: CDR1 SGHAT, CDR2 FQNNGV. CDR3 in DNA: TGTGCCAGCAGCTTAGTTAGGGACAGGGGGTCTGGGGCCAACGTCCTGACTTTC. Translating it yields CASSLVRDRGSGANVLTF.

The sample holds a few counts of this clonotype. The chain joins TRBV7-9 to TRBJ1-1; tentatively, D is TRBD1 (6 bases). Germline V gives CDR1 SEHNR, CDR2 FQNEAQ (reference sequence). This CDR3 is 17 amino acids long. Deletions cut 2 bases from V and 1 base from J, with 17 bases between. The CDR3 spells CASSLRGGGASNTEAFF. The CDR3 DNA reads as TGTGCCAGCAGCTTAAGGGGGGGGGGGGCGTCGAACACTGAAGCTTTCTTT. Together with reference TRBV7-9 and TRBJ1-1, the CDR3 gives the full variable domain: DTGVSQNPRHKITKRGQNVTFRCDPISEHNRLYWYRQTLGQGPEFLTYFQNEAQLEKSRLLSDRFSAERPKGSFSTLEIQRTEQGDSAMYLCASSLRGGGASNTEAFFGQGTRLTVV.

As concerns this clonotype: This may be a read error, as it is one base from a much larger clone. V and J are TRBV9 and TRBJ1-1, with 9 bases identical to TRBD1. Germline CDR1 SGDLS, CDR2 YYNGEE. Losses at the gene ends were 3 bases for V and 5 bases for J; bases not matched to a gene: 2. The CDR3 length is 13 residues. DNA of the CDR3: TGTGCCAGCAGCGCCGGACAGGGGACTGAAGCTTTCTTT. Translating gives CASSAGQGTEAFF.

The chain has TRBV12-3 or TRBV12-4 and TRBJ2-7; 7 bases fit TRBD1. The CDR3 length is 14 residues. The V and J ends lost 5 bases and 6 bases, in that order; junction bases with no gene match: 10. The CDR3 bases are TGTGCCAGCAGTCTCGGACAGGTTTGGCTCGAGCAGTACTTC. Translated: CASSLGQVWLEQYF.

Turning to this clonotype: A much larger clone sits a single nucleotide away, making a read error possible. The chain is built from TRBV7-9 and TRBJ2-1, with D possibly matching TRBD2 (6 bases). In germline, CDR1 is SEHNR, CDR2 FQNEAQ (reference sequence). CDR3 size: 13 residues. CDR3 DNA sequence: TGTGTCGCAGAGCCGAGGGAGGACAATGAGCAGTTCTTC. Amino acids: CVAEPREDNEQFF.

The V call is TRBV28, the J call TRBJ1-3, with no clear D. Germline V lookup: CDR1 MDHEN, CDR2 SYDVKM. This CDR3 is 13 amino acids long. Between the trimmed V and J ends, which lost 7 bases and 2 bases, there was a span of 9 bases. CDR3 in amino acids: CASTEVTGNTIYF. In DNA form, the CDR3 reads TGTGCCAGCACTGAGGTAACTGGAAACACCATATATTTT. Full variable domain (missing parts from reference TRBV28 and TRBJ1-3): DVKVTQSSRYLVKRTGEKVFLECVQDMDHENMFWYRQDPGLGLRLIYFSYDVKMKEKGDIPEGYSVSREKKERFSLILESASTNQTSMYLCASTEVTGNTIYFGEGSWLTVV.

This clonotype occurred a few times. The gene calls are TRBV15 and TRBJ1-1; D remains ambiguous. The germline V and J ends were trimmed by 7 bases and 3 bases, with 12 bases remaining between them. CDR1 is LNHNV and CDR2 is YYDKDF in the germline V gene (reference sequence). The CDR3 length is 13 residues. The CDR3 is CATTWTGDTEAFF. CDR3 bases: TGTGCCACCACTTGGACTGGGGACACTGAAGCTTTCTTT.

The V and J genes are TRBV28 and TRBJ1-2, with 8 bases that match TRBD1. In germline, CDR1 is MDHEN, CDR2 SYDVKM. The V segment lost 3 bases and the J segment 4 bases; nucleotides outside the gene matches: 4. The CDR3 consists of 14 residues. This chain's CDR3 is CASSFAGGGYGYTF. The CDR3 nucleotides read TGTGCCAGCAGTTTTGCAGGGGGCGGCTATGGCTACACCTTC.

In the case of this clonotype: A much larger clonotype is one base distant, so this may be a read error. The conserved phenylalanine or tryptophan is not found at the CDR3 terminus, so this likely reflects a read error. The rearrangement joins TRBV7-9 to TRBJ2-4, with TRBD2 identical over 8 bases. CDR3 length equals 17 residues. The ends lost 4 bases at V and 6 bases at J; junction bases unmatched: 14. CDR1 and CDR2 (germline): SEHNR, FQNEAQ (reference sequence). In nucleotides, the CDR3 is TGTGCCAGCAGCTCGCTTCGGGGAGCGGGAGAAGGAAACATTCAGTACCTC. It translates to CASSSLRGAGEGNIQYL.